The 19 T cell receptor beta chains given below trace back to one sample, sequenced in a study of Ad26.COV2.S vaccination and SARS-CoV-2 variants. Some clones are missing from TCRdb's copy, which holds only in-frame ones; the method was immunoSEQ multiplex PCR. The sample records approximately 300,000 clones, approximately 86% being singletons. Specified treatment: around 19 received Ad26.COV2.S at low or high dose, single or two shots; roughly five received placebo; per-sample allocation not given. Material that was analyzed had been drawn on day 63 after the first vaccine or placebo injection. Here the sequenced sample was peripheral blood, taken in a trial of Ad26.COV2.S vaccine versus placebo. These receptors were taken from a person between 18 and 65 years old who received the Ad26.COV2.S COVID-19 vaccine or a placebo.

The chain combines TRBV5-1 with TRBJ2-2, with 8 bases fitting TRBD1. Unmatched junction bases numbered 2, after V lost 3 bases and J lost 1 base. The CDR3 extends over 15 amino acids. Germline CDR1 reads SGHRS; CDR2 reads YFSETQ. The CDR3 DNA follows: TGCGCCAGCAGCTCCGGGACAGGGAACACCGGGGAGCTGTTTTTT. Translation: CASSSGTGNTGELFF.

The genes are TRBV6-2 or TRBV6-3 and TRBJ1-6; a weak D match, TRBD1 (5 bases). Per the germline V gene, CDR1 is MNHEY and CDR2 is SVGEGT. The CDR3 covers 17 residues. V was pared by 2 bases and J by 5 bases, with 16 bases between. The CDR3 sequence is CASSYGASGINNSPLHF. The CDR3 region has the DNA TGTGCCAGCAGTTACGGGGCGAGCGGGATAAATAATTCACCCCTCCACTTT.

This rearrangement joins TRBV9 to TRBJ2-3; 12 bases fit TRBD2. Trimming cost V 6 bases and J 5 bases; bases outside gene matches: 4. The CDR3 length is 14 residues. CDR1 and CDR2 (germline): SGDLS, YYNGEE. The CDR3: CASTMTSGGDTQYF. DNA of the CDR3: TGTGCCAGCACTATGACTAGCGGGGGAGATACGCAGTATTTT. Filled out from reference TRBV9 and TRBJ2-3, the complete variable domain reads DSGVTQTPKHLITATGQRVTLRCSPRSGDLSVYWYQQSLDQGLQFLIQYYNGEERAKGNILERFSAQQFPDLHSELNLSSLELGDSALYFCASTMTSGGDTQYFGPGTRLTVL.

The chain is built from TRBV24-1 and TRBJ1-5; D unclear. Trimming left V 11 bases short and J 5 bases short, with 15 bases between. The germline V gene encodes CDR1 KGHDR and CDR2 SFDVKD. This CDR3 has 13 amino acids. In DNA, the CDR3 is TGTGCCAGGCCTGAAGGGCTACATCAGCCCCAGCATTTT. This translates into CARPEGLHQPQHF.

About this clone: This same CDR3 is encoded by further DNA sequences in the sample. The chain joins TRBV6-5 to TRBJ2-5; D call uncertain. Germline CDR1 is MNHEY and CDR2 is SVGAGI. CDR3 length: 13 amino acids. V lost 4 bases and J 2 bases, leaving 8 bases between the germline ends. CDR3 sequence reads: CASSFGSQETQYF. The CDR3 coding sequence is TGTGCCAGCAGTTTTGGGTCTCAAGAGACCCAGTACTTC.

V and J are TRBV15 and TRBJ2-1; unclear D gene. The V end lost 8 bases, the J end lost 0 bases, and 14 bases lay between the germline ends. The CDR3 is made up of 15 amino acids. Germline V lookup: CDR1 LNHNV, CDR2 YYDKDF (reference sequence). The CDR3 bases are TGTGCCACCCGACCGAGACACAGCTCCTACAATGAGCAGTTCTTC. Amino acid sequence: CATRPRHSSYNEQFF.

In this sample, this clone turned up a few times. The chain joins TRBV7-9 to TRBJ2-2; D ambiguous. V was pared by 5 bases and J by 2 bases, with 12 bases between. This CDR3 has 15 amino acids. Germline V gene lookup returns CDR1 SEHNR and CDR2 FQNEAQ (reference sequence). The DNA of the CDR3 is TGTGCCAGCAGCCCCACAAGAGTAAACACCGGGGAGCTGTTTTTT. This translates into CASSPTRVNTGELFF.

V usage is TRBV6-7 and J usage is TRBJ1-3; D gene ambiguous. TRBV6-7 is annotated as an ORF whose role is uncertain. This CDR3 is 15 amino acids long. The germline V and J ends were trimmed by 2 bases and 0 bases, with 8 bases remaining between them. The CDR3 DNA follows: TGTGCCAGCAGTTACGCCAGCTCCTCTGGAAACACCATATATTTT. The encoded protein is CASSYASSSGNTIYF.

The gene calls are TRBV10-2 and TRBJ2-1; D is undetermined. This CDR3 is built from 18 residues. Trimming removed 0 bases at V and 2 bases at J, with 17 bases between. Germline V gene sequence: CDR1 WSHSY, CDR2 SAAADI. The chain's CDR3 is CASSESSPLGYTYNEQFF. CDR3 sequence (DNA): TGCGCCAGCAGTGAGTCCTCCCCCCTTGGATATACCTACAATGAGCAGTTCTTC.

The gene calls are TRBV9 and TRBJ2-3; maybe TRBD2 (6 bases). Germline V gene sequence: CDR1 SGDLS, CDR2 YYNGEE. V lost 4 bases to trimming and J lost 3 bases, with 18 bases between them. The CDR3 length is 16 residues. The CDR3 spells CASSPRPGTVTDTQYF. For the CDR3, the DNA is TGTGCCAGCAGCCCCCGTCCCGGGACTGTGACAGATACGCAGTATTTT.

This rearrangement joins TRBV7-8 to TRBJ1-2; the match to TRBD1 covers 7 bases. The CDR3 sequence is 13 residues long. With V trimmed by 4 bases and J by 4 bases, 3 bases remained unmatched. Germline V gives CDR1 SGHVS, CDR2 FQNEAQ. The chain's CDR3 is CASSSGQVYGYTF. The CDR3 coding sequence is TGTGCCAGCAGCTCCGGACAGGTCTATGGCTACACCTTC.

The chain employs TRBV5-1 and TRBJ2-3; TRBD2 might be the D (6 bases). The V gene's germline CDR1 is SGHRS and CDR2 YFSETQ. The CDR3 consists of 15 residues. V shed 0 bases and J shed 1 base, with 9 bases lying between them. CDR3 bases: TGCGCCAGCAGCTTGGATGGCGGGGGCACAGATACGCAGTATTTT. Protein sequence: CASSLDGGGTDTQYF.

The chain couples TRBV7-2 to TRBJ1-1; no firm D call. V lost 1 base to trimming and J lost 3 bases, with 15 bases between them. There are 16 residues in the CDR3. CDR1 SGHTA and CDR2 FQGNSA come from the germline V gene. Here the CDR3 DNA reads TGTGCCAGCAGCTTAGATGTCTCAGTTTGGTACACTGAAGCTTTCTTT. This gives the protein CASSLDVSVWYTEAFF.

The V call is TRBV5-1, the J call TRBJ1-1; D may be TRBD1 (5 bases). The V gene lost 4 bases and the J gene lost 2 bases, with 12 bases spanning the gap. The V gene's germline CDR1 is SGHRS and CDR2 YFSETQ. The CDR3 is 14 amino acids. The CDR3 region has the DNA TGCGCCAGCAGCCCGGGACTTCTAAACACTGAAGCTTTCTTT. Translating gives CASSPGLLNTEAFF.

The table lists this clone with many counts. The V gene is TRBV6-5, the J gene TRBJ1-5; D not certain. The length of the CDR3 is 16 residues. Trimming took 0 bases from V and 2 from J, leaving 11 bases between them. Germline assignment: CDR1 MNHEY and CDR2 SVGAGI. CDR3 protein: CASSYSVRERNQPQHF. Written as DNA, the CDR3 is TGTGCCAGCAGTTACTCAGTAAGGGAACGCAATCAGCCCCAGCATTTT.

J is TRBJ2-3 and V is TRBV6-5; D might be TRBD1 (7 bases). Trimming left V 8 bases short and J 0 bases short, with 15 bases between. The CDR3 extends over 15 amino acids. In germline, CDR1 is MNHEY, CDR2 SVGAGI. In nucleotides, the CDR3 is TGTGCCAGCTCCAGGGGGGATCCTAGCACAGATACGCAGTATTTT. Protein: CASSRGDPSTDTQYF.

The V gene is TRBV5-1, the J gene TRBJ1-5, with D unclear. Trimming cost V 0 bases and J 1 base, with 8 bases left between them. The CDR3 contains 15 residues. CDR1 and CDR2 (germline): SGHRS, YFSETQ. In DNA form, the CDR3 reads TGCGCCAGCAGCTTGGATGGCCCCAGCAATCAGCCCCAGCATTTT. This sequence encodes CASSLDGPSNQPQHF. The whole variable domain, remainder taken from reference TRBV5-1 and TRBJ1-5, is KAGVTQTPRYLIKTRGQQVTLSCSPISGHRSVSWYQQTPGQGLQFLFEYFSETQRNKGNFPGRFSGRQFSNSRSEMNVSTLELGDSALYLCASSLDGPSNQPQHFGDGTRLSIL.

The V call is TRBV6-6, the J call TRBJ1-5, with D uncertain. Germline-derived CDR1 and CDR2 are MNHNY and SVGAGI (reference sequence). The V end was cut by 6 bases, the J end by 1 base, with 16 bases between. This CDR3 comprises 16 residues. In nucleotides, the CDR3 is TGTGCCAGCAGCCACGGCAATCTGGGCAGCAATCAGCCCCAGCATTTT. Amino acid sequence: CASSHGNLGSNQPQHF.

The chain links TRBV2 to TRBJ2-5; TRBD2 matches 11 bases. The CDR3 is made up of 19 amino acids. Trimming cost V 6 bases and J 0 bases; bases outside gene matches: 15. Germline lookup yields CDR1 SNHLY and CDR2 FYNNEI. The CDR3 region is CASSSGPYLAGGYQETQYF. CDR3 nucleotide sequence: TGTGCCAGCAGCTCAGGCCCTTATTTAGCGGGGGGGTACCAAGAGACCCAGTACTTC.